One sample yielded the 28 T cell receptor beta chains listed below, sequenced in a study of CD8+CD57+ T cells in acquired aplastic anemia. Individuals selected for sequencing had exhibited CD8+CD57+ cell expansion on flow cytometry. TCR beta VDJ combinations and CDR3 sequences were profiled from genomic DNA. One entry per CDR3 protein, called by TCRdb with MiXCR from the reads. The repertoire consists of some 200,000 distinct CDR3 sequences, with approximately 52% occurring once and the leading ten covering around 1.8%. Specimen: sorted CD4+, CD8+, or CD8+CD57+ T cells (not recorded which) from PBMCs. These receptor sequences come from a human donor with aplastic anemia.

The chain combines TRBV3-1 with TRBJ1-5; 7 bases match TRBD1. Trimming cost V 1 base and J 4 bases; bases outside gene matches: 4. The CDR3 covers 15 residues. From germline, CDR1 is LGHDT and CDR2 YNNKEL (reference sequence). This chain's CDR3 is CASSQGDRGNQPQHF. In nucleotides, the CDR3 is TGTGCCAGCAGCCAAGGGGACAGAGGGAATCAGCCCCAGCATTTT.

The rearrangement uses TRBV9 and TRBJ2-7; possible D gene TRBD1, 6 bases. Germline-derived CDR1 and CDR2 are SGDLS and YYNGEE. There are 14 residues in the CDR3. Trimming left V 2 bases short and J 4 bases short, with 13 bases between. This CDR3 is CASSVGQPNYEQYF. Written as DNA, the CDR3 is TGTGCCAGCAGCGTTGGACAGCCCAATTACGAGCAGTACTTC.

This clonotype has more than one count but fewer than ten. This clone may be a read error of a much larger clone one base away. The chain recombines TRBV11-2 with TRBJ2-3; 7 nucleotides align to TRBD2. In germline, CDR1 is SGHAT, CDR2 FQNNGV. The CDR3 consists of 15 residues. The V segment lost 2 bases and the J segment 1 base; nucleotides outside the gene matches: 3. CDR3: CASSLQSGGTDTQYF. CDR3 in DNA: TGTGCCAGCAGCTTACAAAGCGGGGGCACAGATACGCAGTATTTT.

In this sample, this clonotype turned up once. Relative to the germline gene, one junction end is altered; a read error may explain this. The chain carries TRBV10-3 and TRBJ1-2; D is undetermined. Germline assignment: CDR1 ENHRY and CDR2 SYGVKD. This CDR3 is built from 16 residues. CDR3 amino acids: CAISLQAESPNYGYTF. CDR3 sequence (DNA): TGTGCCATCAGTCTCCAGGCAGAATCTCCTAACTATGGCTACACCTTT.

The chain has TRBV2 and TRBJ1-6, with a tentative D call TRBD1 (5 bases). Germline V gene data show CDR1 as SNHLY and CDR2 as FYNNEI. Trimming shortened V by 5 bases and J by 13 bases, and 18 bases separated the two germline ends. There are 14 residues in the CDR3. In nucleotides, the CDR3 is TGTGCCAGCAGTATTTTAACAGGAGTAAGTCCCCTCCACTTT. Its protein is CASSILTGVSPLHF.

The genes are TRBV2 and TRBJ2-7; D gene uncertain. Germline CDR1 and CDR2: SNHLY and FYNNEI. CDR3 length: 12 residues. V lost 5 bases and J lost 2, with 7 bases in between. The CDR3 loop is CASSPTPYEQYF. Here the CDR3 DNA reads TGTGCCAGCAGTCCTACTCCCTACGAGCAGTACTTC.

This chain joins TRBV27 and TRBJ1-5; D is unclear. V gave up 6 bases and J gave up 2 bases, with 8 bases separating them. Germline CDR1 reads MNHEY; CDR2 reads SMNVEV (reference sequence). The CDR3 covers 13 residues. CDR3 protein: CASSPLGNQPQHF. DNA for the CDR3: TGTGCCAGCAGCCCTTTGGGCAATCAGCCCCAGCATTTT.

This clonotype appeared many times. This chain uses TRBV7-9 with TRBJ2-2; 7 bases are shared with TRBD2. Per the germline V gene, CDR1 is SEHNR and CDR2 is FQNEAQ (reference sequence). The CDR3 covers 15 residues. J was trimmed by 6 bases and V by 2 bases; bases with no gene match: 6. CDR3: CASSLLRELSGELFF. In nucleotides, the CDR3 is TGTGCCAGCAGCTTATTGCGGGAGCTATCCGGGGAGCTGTTTTTT.

This clonotype was recorded many times. J is TRBJ1-6 and V is TRBV18; unclear D gene. V lost 5 bases and J lost 10, with 18 bases in between. The V gene's germline CDR1 is KGHSH and CDR2 LQKENI. The length of the CDR3 is 15 residues. The CDR3 reads CASSEAGSQNSPLHF. The CDR3 DNA reads TGTGCCAGCTCAGAGGCAGGATCTCAGAACTCACCCCTCCACTTT.

The V call is TRBV24-1, the J call TRBJ1-5; D is possibly TRBD1 (5 bases). Germline loops: CDR1 KGHDR, CDR2 SFDVKD. This CDR3 contains 15 residues. Trimming pared 10 bases from V and 1 base from J, leaving 16 bases between. The CDR3 sequence: CATRGGGESNQPQHF. The CDR3 DNA sequence: TGTGCCACTAGAGGCGGGGGGGAGAGCAATCAGCCCCAGCATTTT.

The chain uses TRBV7-2 and TRBJ1-5; unclear D gene. CDR3 length: 13 amino acids. Germline-derived CDR1 and CDR2 are SGHTA and FQGNSA. Trimming cost V 1 base and J 5 bases, with 6 bases left between them. This chain's CDR3 is CASSLDTYQPQHF. The CDR3 nucleotides read TGTGCCAGCAGCTTAGACACGTATCAGCCCCAGCATTTT.

The chain employs TRBV4-3 and TRBJ1-4; a weak D match, TRBD1 (5 bases). V was clipped by 3 bases and J by 7 bases, with 21 bases between them. The CDR3 covers 17 residues. Germline V gives CDR1 LGHNA, CDR2 YSLEER. The CDR3 loop reads CASSQTATAGGGEKLFF. In DNA form, the CDR3 reads TGCGCCAGCAGCCAGACAGCCACAGCGGGCGGTGGTGAAAAACTGTTTTTT.

The rearrangement joins TRBV4-1 to TRBJ2-2, with 7 bases identical to TRBD1. The germline V gene encodes CDR1 MGHRA and CDR2 YSYEKL. The CDR3 sequence is 16 residues long. This CDR3 reads CTNSQVGTANTGELFF. The CDR3 DNA reads TGCACCAACAGCCAAGTAGGGACAGCGAACACCGGGGAGCTGTTTTTT.

This clonotype appeared a few times. The DNA of the CDR3 is TGCGCCAGCAGCCAAACAGGGGCGGTCGGGGGAAATGAGCAGTTCTTC. It yields the protein CASSQTGAVGGNEQFF. The gene calls are TRBV5-1 and TRBJ2-1; tentatively, D is TRBD1 (7 bases). The V end lost 4 bases, the J end lost 7 bases, and 21 bases lay between the germline ends. CDR1 SGHRS and CDR2 YFSETQ come from the germline V gene. CDR3 size: 16 residues.

This clonotype was recorded many times. The CDR3 DNA reads as TGCAGTGCTCCCCCCCGAGGTAGCGGGGGGCCCACAGATACGCAGTATTTT. Residues: CSAPPRGSGGPTDTQYF. The V gene is TRBV20-1, the J gene TRBJ2-3; 10 positions agree with TRBD2. CDR1 and CDR2 (germline): DFQATT, SNEGSKA (reference sequence). The CDR3 length is 17 residues. V shed 5 bases and J 2 bases; nucleotides not matched to a gene: 13.

The sample holds a few counts of this clonotype. Sequence at one end of the junction differs from germline and may be a read error. The genes are TRBV29-1 and TRBJ2-3; D uncertain. The CDR3 is made up of 12 amino acids. Germline V gene sequence: CDR1 SQVTM, CDR2 ANQGSEA. The CDR3 protein is CSVGRSTDTHCF. The CDR3 DNA sequence: TGCAGCGTTGGGAGAAGCACAGATACGCACTGTTTT.

In its sample, this clonotype was seen many times. V usage is TRBV11-2 and J usage is TRBJ2-1; 8 bases match TRBD2. V lost 0 bases to trimming and J lost 11 bases; unmatched junction nucleotides: 3. The germline V gene encodes CDR1 SGHAT and CDR2 FQNNGV. This CDR3 has 13 residues. The CDR3 loop reads CASSLEPSGQQFF. CDR3 bases: TGTGCCAGCAGCTTAGAGCCTAGCGGGCAGCAGTTCTTC.

This chain joins TRBV10-3 and TRBJ1-6; 8 nucleotides match TRBD1. Looked up from germline, CDR1 is ENHRY and CDR2 is SYGVKD. V lost 8 bases, J lost 7 bases, and 7 bases stayed unmatched. This CDR3 spans 14 amino acids. The CDR3 DNA is TGTGCCATCGCTGGGACAGGTGGGAATTCACCCCTCCACTTT. This sequence encodes CAIAGTGGNSPLHF.

This clonotype was observed many times. The chain uses TRBV20-1 and TRBJ2-7; no clear D gene. The CDR3 sequence is 12 residues long. V was clipped by 0 bases and J by 2 bases, with 5 bases between them. Germline CDR1 and CDR2: DFQATT and SNEGSKA (reference sequence). The CDR3 reads CSAREAAYEQYF. The CDR3 region has the DNA TGCAGTGCTAGAGAGGCTGCCTACGAGCAGTACTTC.

Only a few counts were recorded for this clonotype. The chain is built from TRBV15 and TRBJ2-7; D is possibly TRBD2 (6 bases). Germline V gives CDR1 LNHNV, CDR2 YYDKDF (reference sequence). This CDR3 spans 16 amino acids. The V end lost 1 base, the J end lost 0 bases, and 13 bases lay between the germline ends. CDR3 region: CATSRGGTAHSYEQYF. For the CDR3, the DNA is TGTGCCACCAGCAGAGGAGGGACTGCACACTCCTACGAGCAGTACTTC.

On this clonotype: A much larger clone sits a single nucleotide away, making a read error possible. Lacking the conserved final phenylalanine or tryptophan, this CDR3 likely reflects a read error. V and J are TRBV7-2 and TRBJ1-3, with D uncertain. The V end was cut by 5 bases, the J end by 0 bases, with 5 bases between. Germline lookup yields CDR1 SGHTA and CDR2 FQGNSA. The CDR3 sequence is 13 residues long. CDR3 protein: CASSQSSGNTIYL. The CDR3 region has the DNA TGTGCCAGCAGCCAAAGCTCTGGAAACACCATATATCTT.

The chain has TRBV6-1 and TRBJ2-3; 10 positions agree with TRBD2. The V segment lost 2 bases and the J segment 4 bases; nucleotides outside the gene matches: 0. Germline CDR1 reads MNHNS; CDR2 reads SASEGT. This CDR3 comprises 14 residues. CDR3 loop: CASSELAGADTQYF. CDR3 DNA sequence: TGTGCCAGCAGTGAACTAGCGGGAGCAGATACGCAGTATTTT.

The chain recombines TRBV7-9 with TRBJ2-5; a weak D match, TRBD2 (6 bases). This CDR3 is built from 13 residues. Trimming left V 6 bases short and J 5 bases short, with 13 bases between. Per germline, CDR1 SEHNR and CDR2 FQNEAQ (reference sequence). CDR3 in amino acids: CASRPREFETQYF. The CDR3 coding sequence is TGTGCCAGCAGGCCCCGGGAGTTTGAGACCCAGTACTTC.

With respect to this clonotype: This sequence may be a read error, since a much larger clone differs from it by one base. The gene calls are TRBV12-3 or TRBV12-4 and TRBJ1-2; D is uncertain. The CDR3 totals 12 residues. CDR3 region: CASSSPGFGHTF. For the CDR3, the DNA is TGTGCCAGCAGTTCCCCGGGGTTTGGCCACACCTTC.

The chain joins TRBV29-1 to TRBJ1-2; 7 bases agree with TRBD1. Germline CDR1 and CDR2: SQVTM and ANQGSEA. Losses at the gene ends were 3 bases for V and 2 bases for J; bases not matched to a gene: 3. This CDR3 spans 13 amino acids. CDR3 nucleotides: TGCAGCGTTGATTCGACAGGGAACTATGGCTACACCTTC. This gives the protein CSVDSTGNYGYTF.

This clonotype came up many times. The chain is built from TRBV7-2 and TRBJ2-3; no clear D. From germline, CDR1 is SGHTA and CDR2 FQGNSA. The CDR3 has 14 residues. V lost 3 bases and J lost 2, with 9 bases in between. For the CDR3, the DNA is TGTGCCAGCAGCTTCGACCGTTTCACAGATACGCAGTATTTT. Protein: CASSFDRFTDTQYF.

This clonotype has a count of ten or more. The chain recombines TRBV2 with TRBJ2-5, with 7 bases identical to TRBD2. Trimming took 8 bases from V and 2 from J; bases not matched to a gene: 11. This CDR3 has 15 residues. Germline values: CDR1 SNHLY, CDR2 FYNNEI. CDR3 protein: CASASVGRGQETQYF. CDR3 DNA: TGTGCCAGCGCGTCAGTGGGGCGGGGGCAAGAGACCCAGTACTTC.

The V and J genes are TRBV28 and TRBJ1-2; weak D call: TRBD1 (6 bases). The CDR3 spans 14 residues. Germline values: CDR1 MDHEN, CDR2 SYDVKM. V gave up 4 bases and J gave up 4 bases, with 13 bases separating them. The CDR3 loop reads CASSSLGGGYGYTF. CDR3 in DNA: TGTGCCAGCAGTTCCCTAGGGGGAGGCTATGGCTACACCTTC.